The table lists the clone carrying this TCR beta chain with a count of one. The antigen is undetermined. This specimen comes from a study of Graves' ophthalmopathy and Graves' hyperthyroidism. Other autoimmune diseases, uncontrolled infections, pregnancy or lactation ruled patients out of participation. PBMCs had their origin in fresh peripheral blood (around 10 ml). Whole-study findings and limits: Thyroid clonotypes that were expanded above 0.001 frequency mostly also appeared in blood.

The CDR3 consists of 13 residues. Germline V lookup: CDR1 SGHTA, CDR2 FQGNSA. The V end was cut by 5 bases, the J end by 2 bases, with 9 bases between. TCR beta CDR3 amplification used RNA transcripts. First-round RT-PCR used HTBI primers; second-round multiplex PCR followed. TCRdb redid the calling of the multiplex PCR reads with MiXCR, one entry per CDR3 protein. The table includes 200,000 to 250,000 distinct CDR3 sequences, roughly 27% detected once. The clonotype was recovered from a man in his forties or fifties with Graves' ophthalmopathy. The material sequenced was peripheral blood. The gene calls are TRBV7-2 and TRBJ1-2; no firm D call. CDR3 protein: CASSREKNYGYTF. CDR3 DNA sequence: TGTGCCAGCAGCCGGGAAAAGAACTATGGCTACACCTTC.